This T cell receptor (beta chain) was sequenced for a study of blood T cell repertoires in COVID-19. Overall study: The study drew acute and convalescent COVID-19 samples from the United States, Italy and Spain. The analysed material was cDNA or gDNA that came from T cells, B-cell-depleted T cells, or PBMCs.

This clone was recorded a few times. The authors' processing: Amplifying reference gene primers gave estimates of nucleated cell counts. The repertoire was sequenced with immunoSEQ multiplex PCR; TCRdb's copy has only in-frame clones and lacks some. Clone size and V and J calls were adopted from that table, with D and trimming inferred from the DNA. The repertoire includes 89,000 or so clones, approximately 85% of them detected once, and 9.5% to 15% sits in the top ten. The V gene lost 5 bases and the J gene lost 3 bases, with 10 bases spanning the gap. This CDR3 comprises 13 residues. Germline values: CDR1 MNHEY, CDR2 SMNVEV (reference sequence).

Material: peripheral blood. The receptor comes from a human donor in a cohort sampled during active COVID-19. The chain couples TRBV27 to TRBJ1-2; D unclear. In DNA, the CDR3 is TGTGCCAGCAGTGGGTTGAGGGACTATGGCTACACCTTC. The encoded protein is CASSGLRDYGYTF.